This T cell receptor beta chain was sequenced in a study of T cells after yellow fever vaccination (dated by TCRdb to between 2017 and 2020). Background on the whole study: The SMART-Seq v4 Ultra Low Input RNA kit was used to prepare libraries from fractions with low cell numbers. Blood samples were taken at several timepoints before and after primary and secondary immunization, and bulk PBMC replicates and cell subsets were isolated. The cohort comprised two healthy male donors, one aged 18 to 29 and one aged 30 to 40 years. To follow T-cell clones before and after primary and booster YFV17D yellow fever vaccination, bulk TCR alpha and beta repertoires were sequenced over time. What the research found in general, with its limitations: After the booster, most clones that had expanded after primary vaccination were detected again (around 97% of CD4 and about 88% of CD8), suggesting broad maintenance of memory. A small share of clonotypes was detected in both CD4 and CD8 compartments, with the overlap likely arising from convergent recombination. Because only a couple of donors were included in the study, the extent to which the findings can be generalized is limited. Because abundant contaminating clonotypes from the bulk population could be contained in FACS-sorted repertoires, computational filtering was required. The secondary T-cell response was found to be weaker but faster than the primary response, with a peak reached on day 5 rather than on day 15.

TCR cDNA was synthesized by 5'RACE template switching, through which a universal primer site and unique molecular identifiers were introduced. Priming for cDNA synthesis came from both the TCR alpha and TCR beta constant segments. Library amplification involved two PCR steps, and the second step added sample barcodes and sequencing adapters. Sequencing of libraries was done on Illumina HiSeq 2500 (2x100 bp) or NovaSeq (2x150 bp). On the study's bioinformatics: MIGEC handled demultiplexing of reads and collapsing into UMI consensus sequences, while MiXCR performed V(D)J alignment. Clonotypes responding to the vaccine were identified with edgeR on replicate PBMC samples, with the criteria of FDR below 0.01 and a log2 fold change above 5 up to day 15. Each bulk clonotype received a CD4 or CD8 identity based on whether the sequenced CD4 or CD8 repertoire contained that clonotype at higher abundance. A clonotype counted as NS4B-specific if enriched at least 10-fold in dextramer-positive versus dextramer-negative fractions, with CD4-biased clonotypes left out. TCRdb applied fastp at Q25 and MiXCR to the public reads, then kept only in-frame beta chains. All rows with the same CDR3 protein become a single entry with the most common DNA and genes. The V and J calls here are based on TCRdb, not the publication. A total of 100,000 or so distinct CDR3 sequences appear in this sample, roughly 8.2% of them only once. The ten biggest clones cover 15% to 20% of the sample.

Comment on this clonotype: It has no much larger one-base neighbor in the sample; base qualities were not kept.

The treatment or condition label for this specimen denotes: live attenuated yellow fever vaccine strain. A standard Ficoll-Paque protocol was used to isolate PBMCs from peripheral blood. Epitope-specific CD8 T cells were sorted using a dextramer loaded with the yellow fever NS4B epitope peptide, with anti-CD3 and anti-CD8 staining. TriZol was used to extract RNA from bulk PBMCs, from CD4 and CD8 fractions, and from dextramer-positive and dextramer-negative fractions. CDR1 SGHAT and CDR2 FQNNGV were looked up in the germline V gene. From the cysteine up to the phenylalanine, the CDR3 has a length of 14 residues. Just CDR3 DNA is preserved here, 42 bases in frame from base 1. The V end gives up 5 bases and the J end 6 bases, leaving 9 bases in the junction not matched to a gene.

The sequencing used CD8+ T cells not binding an NS4B(214-222) dextramer, sorted from PBMCs, collected less than 16 days after the first yellow fever vaccination. What the cell subset or site label conveys for this sample: NS4B epitope dextramer-negative CD8 T cells. The sequence came from a young man who received the YFV17D yellow fever vaccine. Recombination joined TRBV11-2 with TRBJ1-2; the junction holds 7 bases that match TRBD1. The CDR3 region: CASSEQGIKNGYTF. The bases read TGTGCCAGCAGCGAACAGGGGATCAAGAATGGCTACACCTTC.